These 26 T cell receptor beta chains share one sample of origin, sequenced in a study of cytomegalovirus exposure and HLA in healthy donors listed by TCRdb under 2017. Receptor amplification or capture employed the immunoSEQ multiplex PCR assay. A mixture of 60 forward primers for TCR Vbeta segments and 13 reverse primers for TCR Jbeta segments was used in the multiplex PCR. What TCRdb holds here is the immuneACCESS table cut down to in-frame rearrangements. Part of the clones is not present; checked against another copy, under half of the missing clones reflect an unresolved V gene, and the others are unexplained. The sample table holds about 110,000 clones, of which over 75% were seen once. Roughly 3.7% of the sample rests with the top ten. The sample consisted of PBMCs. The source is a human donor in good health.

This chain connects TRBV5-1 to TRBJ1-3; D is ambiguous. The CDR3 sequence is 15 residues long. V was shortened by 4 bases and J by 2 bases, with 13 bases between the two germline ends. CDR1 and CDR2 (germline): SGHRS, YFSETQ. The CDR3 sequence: CASSGSPGTGNTIYF. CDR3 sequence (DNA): TGCGCCAGCAGCGGCTCCCCGGGAACTGGAAACACCATATATTTT.

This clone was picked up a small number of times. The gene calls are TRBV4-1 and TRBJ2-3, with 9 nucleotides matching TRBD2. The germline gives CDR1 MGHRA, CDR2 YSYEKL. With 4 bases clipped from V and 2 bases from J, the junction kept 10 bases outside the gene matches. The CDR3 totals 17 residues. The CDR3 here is CASSLYVASGTTDTQYF. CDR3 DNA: TGCGCCAGCAGCCTCTACGTGGCTAGCGGGACCACAGATACGCAGTATTTT.

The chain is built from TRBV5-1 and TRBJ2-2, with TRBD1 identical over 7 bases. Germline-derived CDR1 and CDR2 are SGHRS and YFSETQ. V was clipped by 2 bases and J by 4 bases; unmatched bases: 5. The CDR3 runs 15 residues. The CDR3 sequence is CASSFWTGPTGELFF. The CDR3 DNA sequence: TGCGCCAGCAGCTTCTGGACAGGACCCACCGGGGAGCTGTTTTTT. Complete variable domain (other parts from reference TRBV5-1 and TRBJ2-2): KAGVTQTPRYLIKTRGQQVTLSCSPISGHRSVSWYQQTPGQGLQFLFEYFSETQRNKGNFPGRFSGRQFSNSRSEMNVSTLELGDSALYLCASSFWTGPTGELFFGEGSRLTVL.

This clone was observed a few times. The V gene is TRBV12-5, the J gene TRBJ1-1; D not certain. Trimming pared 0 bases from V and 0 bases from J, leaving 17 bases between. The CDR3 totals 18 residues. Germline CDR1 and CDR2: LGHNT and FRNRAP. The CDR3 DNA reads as TGTGCTAGTGGTTTGGTACTAGGCGGTCCGATAATGAACACTGAAGCTTTCTTT. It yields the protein CASGLVLGGPIMNTEAFF. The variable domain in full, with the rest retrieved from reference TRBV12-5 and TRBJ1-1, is DARVTQTPRHKVTEMGQEVTMRCQPILGHNTVFWYRQTMMQGLELLAYFRNRAPLDDSGMPKDRFSAEMPDATLATLKIQPSEPRDSAVYFCASGLVLGGPIMNTEAFFGQGTRLTVV.

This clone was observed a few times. The CDR3 nucleotides read TGCGCCAGCAGCTTGGGAGGGACAGGTGTCGACGAGCAGTACTTC. Translation gives CASSLGGTGVDEQYF. The gene calls are TRBV5-1 and TRBJ2-7; 8 bases line up with TRBD1. This CDR3 comprises 15 residues. Germline CDR1 and CDR2: SGHRS and YFSETQ. With 0 bases clipped from V and 5 bases from J, the junction kept 7 bases outside the gene matches.

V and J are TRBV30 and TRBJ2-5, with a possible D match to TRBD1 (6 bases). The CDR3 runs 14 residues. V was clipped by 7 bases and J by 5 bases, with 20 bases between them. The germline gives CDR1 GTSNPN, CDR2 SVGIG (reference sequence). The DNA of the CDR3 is TGTGCCTCCCGGGACATTTCAGTTCCGGAGACCCAGTACTTC. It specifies CASRDISVPETQYF. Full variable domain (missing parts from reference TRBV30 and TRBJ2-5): SQTIHQWPATLVQPVGSPLSLECTVEGTSNPNLYWYRQAAGRGLQLLFYSVGIGQISSEVPQNLSASRPQDRQFILSSKKLLLSDSGFYLCASRDISVPETQYFGPGTRLLVL.

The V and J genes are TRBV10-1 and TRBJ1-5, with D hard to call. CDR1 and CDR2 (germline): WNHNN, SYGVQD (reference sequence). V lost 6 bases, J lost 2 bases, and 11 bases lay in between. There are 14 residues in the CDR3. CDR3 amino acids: CASRPKPRNQPQHF. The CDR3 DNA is TGCGCCAGCAGGCCTAAGCCCCGCAATCAGCCCCAGCATTTT.

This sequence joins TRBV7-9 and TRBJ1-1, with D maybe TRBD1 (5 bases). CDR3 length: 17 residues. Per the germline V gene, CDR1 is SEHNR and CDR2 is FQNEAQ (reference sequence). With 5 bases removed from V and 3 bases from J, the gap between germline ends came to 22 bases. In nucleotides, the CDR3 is TGTGCCAGCAGCCCCGACGGGGGACGGGGAAGACACACTGAAGCTTTCTTT. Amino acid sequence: CASSPDGGRGRHTEAFF. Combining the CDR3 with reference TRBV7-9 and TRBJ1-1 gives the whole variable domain DTGVSQNPRHKITKRGQNVTFRCDPISEHNRLYWYRQTLGQGPEFLTYFQNEAQLEKSRLLSDRFSAERPKGSFSTLEIQRTEQGDSAMYLCASSPDGGRGRHTEAFFGQGTRLTVV.

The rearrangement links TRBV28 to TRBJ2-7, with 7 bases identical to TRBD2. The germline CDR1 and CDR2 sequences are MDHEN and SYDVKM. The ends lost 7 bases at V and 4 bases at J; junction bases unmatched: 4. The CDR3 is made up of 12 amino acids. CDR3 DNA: TGTGCCAGCAAAGCGGGAAGGTACGAGCAGTACTTC. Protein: CASKAGRYEQYF.

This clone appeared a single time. CDR3 DNA: TGTGCCAGCTCACCCCCTCGGGGGGCGTCCGGGTCCAATGAGCAGTTCTTC. The encoded protein is CASSPPRGASGSNEQFF. The chain uses TRBV18 and TRBJ2-1; a possible D gene is TRBD2 (7 bases). V was cut by 3 bases and J by 6 bases, with 21 bases left in between. This CDR3 is built from 17 residues. Germline CDR1 KGHSH, CDR2 LQKENI.

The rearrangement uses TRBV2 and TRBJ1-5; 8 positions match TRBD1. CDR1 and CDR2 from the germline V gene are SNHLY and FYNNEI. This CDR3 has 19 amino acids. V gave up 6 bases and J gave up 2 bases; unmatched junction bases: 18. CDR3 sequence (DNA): TGTGCCAGCAGGATGGGGGTGGCCAGGGGGCTCCTCGGCAATCAGCCCCAGCATTTT. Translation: CASRMGVARGLLGNQPQHF.

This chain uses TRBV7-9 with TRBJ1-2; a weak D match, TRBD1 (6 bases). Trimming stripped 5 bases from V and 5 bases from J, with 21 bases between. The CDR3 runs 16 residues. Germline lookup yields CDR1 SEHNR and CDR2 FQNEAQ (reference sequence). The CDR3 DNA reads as TGTGCCAGCAGCCTAAGAGGGGGTCAGGGTGGGTATGGCTACACCTTC. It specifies CASSLRGGQGGYGYTF.

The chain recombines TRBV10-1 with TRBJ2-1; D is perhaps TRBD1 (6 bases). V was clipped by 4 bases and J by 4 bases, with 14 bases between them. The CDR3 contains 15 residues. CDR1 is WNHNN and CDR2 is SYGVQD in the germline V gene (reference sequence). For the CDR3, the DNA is TGCGCCAGCAGTGGAGATGGGCAGGGGTACAATGAGCAGTTCTTC. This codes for CASSGDGQGYNEQFF.

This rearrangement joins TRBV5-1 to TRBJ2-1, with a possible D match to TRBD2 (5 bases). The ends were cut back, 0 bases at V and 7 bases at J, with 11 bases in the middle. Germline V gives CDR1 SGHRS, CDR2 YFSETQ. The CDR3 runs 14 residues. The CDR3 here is CASSLAGTWNEQFF. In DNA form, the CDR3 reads TGCGCCAGCAGCTTGGCGGGAACTTGGAATGAGCAGTTCTTC.

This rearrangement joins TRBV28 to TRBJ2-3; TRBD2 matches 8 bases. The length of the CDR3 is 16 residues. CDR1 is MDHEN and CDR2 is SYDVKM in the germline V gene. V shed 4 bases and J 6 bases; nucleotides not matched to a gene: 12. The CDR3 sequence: CASSSPPREDKDTQYF. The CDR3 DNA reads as TGTGCCAGCAGTTCCCCCCCGCGGGAGGATAAGGATACGCAGTATTTT. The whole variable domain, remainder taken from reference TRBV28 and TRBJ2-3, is DVKVTQSSRYLVKRTGEKVFLECVQDMDHENMFWYRQDPGLGLRLIYFSYDVKMKEKGDIPEGYSVSREKKERFSLILESASTNQTSMYLCASSSPPREDKDTQYFGPGTRLTVL.

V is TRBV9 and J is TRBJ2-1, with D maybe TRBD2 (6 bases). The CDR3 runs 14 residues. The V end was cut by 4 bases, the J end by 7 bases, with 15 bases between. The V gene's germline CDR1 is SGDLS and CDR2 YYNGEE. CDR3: CASSPGDLVNEQFF. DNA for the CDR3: TGTGCCAGCAGCCCCGGGGACTTAGTTAATGAGCAGTTCTTC.

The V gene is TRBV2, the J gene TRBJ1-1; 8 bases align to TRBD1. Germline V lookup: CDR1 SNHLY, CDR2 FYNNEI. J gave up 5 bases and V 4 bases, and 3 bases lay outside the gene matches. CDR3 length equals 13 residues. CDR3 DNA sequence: TGTGCCAGCAGTGCCAGGGGGCTGACTGAAGCTTTCTTT. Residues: CASSARGLTEAFF.

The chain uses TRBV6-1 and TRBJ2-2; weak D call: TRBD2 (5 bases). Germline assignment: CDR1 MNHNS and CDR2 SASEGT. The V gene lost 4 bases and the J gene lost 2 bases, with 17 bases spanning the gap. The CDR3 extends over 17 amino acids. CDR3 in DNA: TGTGCCAGCAGTGCCCAAGCGGTTATAATCAACACCGGGGAGCTGTTTTTT. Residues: CASSAQAVIINTGELFF.

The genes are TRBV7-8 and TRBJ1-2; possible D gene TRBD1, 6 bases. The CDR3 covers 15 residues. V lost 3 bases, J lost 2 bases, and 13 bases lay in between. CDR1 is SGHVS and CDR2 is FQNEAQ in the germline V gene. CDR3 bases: TGTGCCAGCAGCTTTGGTGGGGGCTCGAACTATGGCTACACCTTC. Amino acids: CASSFGGGSNYGYTF.

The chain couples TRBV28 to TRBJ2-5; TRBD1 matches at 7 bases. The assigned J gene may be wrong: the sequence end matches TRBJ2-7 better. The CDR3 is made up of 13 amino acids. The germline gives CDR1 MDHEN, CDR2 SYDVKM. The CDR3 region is CASSLTGRDEQYF. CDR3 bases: TGTGCCAGCAGCCTGACAGGGAGAGACGAGCAGTACTTC.

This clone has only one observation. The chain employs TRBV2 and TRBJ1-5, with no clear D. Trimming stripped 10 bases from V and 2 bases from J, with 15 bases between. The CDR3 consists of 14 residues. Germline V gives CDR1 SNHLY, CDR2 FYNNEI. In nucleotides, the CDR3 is TGTGCCACTCAGAATGTTGATGGCAATCAGCCCCAGCATTTT. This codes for CATQNVDGNQPQHF.

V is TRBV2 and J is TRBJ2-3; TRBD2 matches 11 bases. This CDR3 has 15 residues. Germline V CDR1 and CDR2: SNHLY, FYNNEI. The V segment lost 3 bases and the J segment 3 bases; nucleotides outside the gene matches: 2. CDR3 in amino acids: CASSESSGRTDTQYF. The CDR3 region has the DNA TGTGCCAGCAGTGAGTCTAGCGGGAGGACAGATACGCAGTATTTT.

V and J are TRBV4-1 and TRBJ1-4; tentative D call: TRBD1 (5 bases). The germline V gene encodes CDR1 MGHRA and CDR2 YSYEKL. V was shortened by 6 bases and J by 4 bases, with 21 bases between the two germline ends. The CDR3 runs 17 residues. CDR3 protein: CASRVSDGGAGNEKLFF. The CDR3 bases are TGCGCCAGCAGGGTCTCCGATGGCGGGGCAGGTAATGAAAAACTGTTTTTT.

CDR3 loop: CASSSGLAGAKNIQYF. The CDR3 DNA follows: TGTGCCAGCAGCTCGGGACTAGCGGGAGCCAAAAACATTCAGTACTTC. J is TRBJ2-4 and V is TRBV9, with 12 bases matching TRBD2. Germline V gene lookup returns CDR1 SGDLS and CDR2 YYNGEE. This CDR3 comprises 16 residues. J lost 0 bases, V lost 4 bases, and 2 bases had no gene match.

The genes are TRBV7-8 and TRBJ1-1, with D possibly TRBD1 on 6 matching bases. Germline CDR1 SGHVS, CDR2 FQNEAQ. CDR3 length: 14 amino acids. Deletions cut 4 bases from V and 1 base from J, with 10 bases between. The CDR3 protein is CASSSQTGNTEAFF. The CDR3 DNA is TGTGCCAGCAGCTCGCAGACAGGGAACACTGAAGCTTTCTTT.

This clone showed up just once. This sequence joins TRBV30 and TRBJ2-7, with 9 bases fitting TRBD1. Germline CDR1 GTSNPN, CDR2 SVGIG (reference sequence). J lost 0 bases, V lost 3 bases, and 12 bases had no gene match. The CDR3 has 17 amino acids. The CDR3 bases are TGTGCCTGGAGCCCTCCCGGGGGGACAGGGCTCTCCTACGAGCAGTACTTC. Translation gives CAWSPPGGTGLSYEQYF.